These 5 T cell receptor beta chains were all obtained from the same sample, sequenced in a study of Tregs in tolerant kidney transplant recipients. The protocol was immunoSEQ multiplex PCR, while the TCRdb copy is restricted to in-frame clones and leaves out a portion. The sample carries about 77,000 clones, roughly 98% recorded once. The specimen was CD4+ T cells from blood, collected before the transplant. All receptors come from a human donor who received a combined kidney and bone marrow transplant.

The V gene is TRBV6-1, the J gene TRBJ1-6; D possibly corresponds to TRBD1 (5 bases). CDR1 is MNHNS and CDR2 is SASEGT in the germline V gene. The CDR3 is 16 amino acids. Trimming removed 3 bases at V and 11 bases at J, with 20 bases between. The CDR3 loop is CASSDFGGDDGAPLHF. CDR3 sequence (DNA): TGTGCCAGCAGTGATTTTGGCGGGGACGACGGAGCACCCCTCCACTTT.

The chain is built from TRBV6-6 and TRBJ2-7; D might be TRBD2 (7 bases). The germline V gene has CDR1 MNHNY and CDR2 SVGAGI (reference sequence). The V and J ends lost 2 bases and 6 bases respectively, with 17 bases between them. This CDR3 is 15 amino acids long. The CDR3 DNA reads as TGTGCCAGCAGTTACGTGGGGGGGGGCCATTCCGAGCAGTACTTC. Translating it yields CASSYVGGGHSEQYF.

The CDR3 bases are TGTGCCAGCAGCTCTTCTAGCGGGAGGCCCACTGGGCAGTTCTTC. This gives the protein CASSSSSGRPTGQFF. V and J are TRBV7-2 and TRBJ2-1; 11 bases fit TRBD2. The CDR3 is 15 amino acids. Germline V gives CDR1 SGHTA, CDR2 FQGNSA. The V gene end was trimmed by 4 bases and the J gene end by 12 bases; junction bases not matched to a gene: 11.

The chain combines TRBV9 with TRBJ1-1; 7 nucleotides line up with TRBD1. CDR3 length: 15 amino acids. Germline CDR1 reads SGDLS; CDR2 reads YYNGEE. J lost 2 bases, V lost 0 bases, and 4 bases had no gene match. CDR3: CASSVGGTVNTEAFF. In nucleotides, the CDR3 is TGTGCCAGCAGCGTAGGGGGGACAGTTAACACTGAAGCTTTCTTT.

The chain links TRBV9 to TRBJ1-1; D unclear. Between the trimmed V and J ends, which lost 2 bases and 5 bases, there was a span of 10 bases. Germline V gene lookup returns CDR1 SGDLS and CDR2 YYNGEE. The CDR3 runs 13 residues. CDR3: CASSVTLRTEAFF. The CDR3 region has the DNA TGTGCCAGCAGCGTCACCCTCAGGACTGAAGCTTTCTTT.